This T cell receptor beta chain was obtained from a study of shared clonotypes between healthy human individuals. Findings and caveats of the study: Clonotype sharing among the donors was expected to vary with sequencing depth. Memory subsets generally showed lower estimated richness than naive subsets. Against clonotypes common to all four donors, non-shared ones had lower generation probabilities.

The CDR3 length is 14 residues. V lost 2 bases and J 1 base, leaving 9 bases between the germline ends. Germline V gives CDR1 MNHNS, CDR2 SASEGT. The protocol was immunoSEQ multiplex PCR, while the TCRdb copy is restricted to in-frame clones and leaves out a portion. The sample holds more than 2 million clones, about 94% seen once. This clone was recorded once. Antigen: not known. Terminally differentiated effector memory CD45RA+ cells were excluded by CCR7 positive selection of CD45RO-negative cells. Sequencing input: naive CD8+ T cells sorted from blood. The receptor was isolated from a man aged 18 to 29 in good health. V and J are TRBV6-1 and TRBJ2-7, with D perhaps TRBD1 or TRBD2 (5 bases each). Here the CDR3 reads CASSEWDPSYEQYF. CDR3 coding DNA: TGTGCCAGCAGTGAATGGGACCCTTCCTACGAGCAGTACTTC.